This TCR beta chain was sequenced during a study of siplizumab effects on memory and regulatory T cells (dated by TCRdb to the late 2010s). Regarding the study in general: The study looked at the effect of siplizumab, an anti-CD2 antibody, on alloreactive T-cell subsets in allogeneic mixed lymphocyte reactions made from human PBMCs.

Details on this clone: This receptor's antigen is unknown. No base quality values were provided; no much bigger clone lies one nucleotide off.

Sorted unstimulated T cells and proliferating T cells recovered from mixed lymphocyte reactions underwent TCRbeta CDR3 sequencing. Fresh whole blood from ten HLA-typed healthy donors was used as the source from which PBMCs were isolated. Libraries were constructed by the immunoSEQ multiplex PCR assay. The deep sequencing platform assayed some 90,000 TCR templates per sample. Genomic DNA extracted from sorted T cells was used for TCRbeta CDR3 sequencing. Per the authors' processing: Clonal analysis of TCRbeta CDR3 data was done in the R programming language. Unstimulated samples were compared with post-reaction CFSE-low samples to define alloreactive CD4+ and CD8+ clones. Regulatory or non-regulatory origin was assigned to alloreactive CD4+ clones by matching of sequences to sorted unstimulated Treg and non-Treg repertoires. The clones in this table, taken by TCRdb from immuneACCESS, are in-frame only. Not every clone is retained; where verified, under half of the shortfall comes from an unresolved V gene, and the cause of the rest is unknown. The V and J calls and the clone size are those of that table, but D and trimming were determined from the DNA. The sample table shows some 96,000 clones, and more than 90% are seen once. The ten largest clones represent under 0.15% of the sample.

Paper-wide results and their limitations: Among mappable alloreactive CD4+ clones, the Treg-derived fraction averaged approximately 69% with siplizumab versus roughly 25% in control reactions. Because sequences at frequencies below about 10^-5 were poorly captured, only a minor fraction of alloreactive clones could be mapped back to unstimulated subsets. Compared with memory T cells, unstimulated naive T cells appeared more diverse, and naive cells seemed to make a substantial contribution to the alloresponse. Roughly 80-95% of proliferating CD4+ or CD8+ clones could not be assigned a naive or memory phenotype. The suppressive function of proliferating Tregs from siplizumab cultures was not functionally confirmed. Siplizumab significantly reduced the cumulative frequency of alloreactive sequences traceable to unstimulated CD4+ memory T cells.

The CDR3 spans 16 residues, from the cysteine through the phenylalanine. Only the CDR3 DNA is retained, 48 bases long and in frame from the first base. CDR1 WSHSY and CDR2 SAAADI were looked up in the germline V gene. V loses 6 bases, J loses 5 bases, and the germline ends lie 22 bases apart. The clonotype was recovered from a human donor in good health. Material: CD4+ T cells sorted from blood. The chain was built from TRBV10-2 and TRBJ2-5; the D gene is perhaps TRBD2, from 7 matching bases. The CDR3 protein sequence reads: CASRSLPGGHGETQYF. The nucleotide sequence reads TGCGCCAGCAGGAGTCTACCGGGGGGCCACGGGGAGACCCAGTACTTC.